This T cell receptor beta chain stems from a study of blood T cells in healthy people across ages. Study results and limitations: Donors of long life had a larger count of naive CD4+ cells and greater diversity than aged donors.

A minimum of 5.5 micrograms of total RNA was extracted per sample. J was trimmed by 0 bases and V by 0 bases; bases with no gene match: 4. This CDR3 comprises 17 residues. Germline CDR1 is LGHNA and CDR2 is YSLEER. Combining a sample-barcoded 5' primer with a J-beta primer mix, a second PCR ran for about 6 to 12 cycles. TCRdb re-derived calls from the 5' RACE reads in MiXCR, one entry per CDR3 protein. The table shows 850,000 to 1,100,000 distinct CDR3 sequences, with around two fifths occurring only once. Concerning this clonotype: Its antigen remains unknown.

V usage is TRBV4-3 and J usage is TRBJ2-3; 9 bases fit TRBD2. This clonotype originated in a man between 18 and 29 years old in good health. Material: blood. The CDR3 reads CASSQDSSGASTDTQYF. The CDR3 region has the DNA TGCGCCAGCAGCCAAGATTCTAGCGGGGCTAGCACAGATACGCAGTATTTT.